This entry lists 3 T cell receptor beta chains sequenced from one sample in a study of neoadjuvant anti-PD-1 for oral cavity cancer. Assay: immunoSEQ multiplex PCR; the TCRdb copy retains only in-frame clones and omits some. The table includes more than 50,000 clones, roughly 84% detected once. The material sequenced was PBMCs, taken before nivolumab (anti-PD-1) treatment. The receptor set was obtained from a person aged 35-79 years with oral cavity squamous cell carcinoma.

The chain employs TRBV19 and TRBJ1-1, with 8 positions matching TRBD1. Germline assignment: CDR1 LNHDA and CDR2 SQIVND (reference sequence). J was trimmed by 4 bases and V by 7 bases; bases with no gene match: 5. This CDR3 is 13 amino acids long. The CDR3 reads CASNDRGSTEAFF. CDR3 bases: TGTGCCAGTAACGACAGGGGCTCCACTGAAGCTTTCTTT.

CDR3 loop: CATRTDRETQYF. Written as DNA, the CDR3 is TGTGCCACCCGGACGGATCGGGAGACCCAGTACTTC. The rearrangement joins TRBV19 to TRBJ2-5, with unresolved D. Germline values: CDR1 LNHDA, CDR2 SQIVND (reference sequence). V was cut by 10 bases and J by 5 bases, with 14 bases left in between. This CDR3 comprises 12 residues.

The V call is TRBV27, the J call TRBJ1-6; tentatively, D is TRBD1 (5 bases). The V gene lost 6 bases and the J gene lost 4 bases, with 22 bases spanning the gap. This CDR3 contains 18 residues. Germline values: CDR1 MNHEY, CDR2 SMNVEV (reference sequence). The CDR3 loop is CASSLTTPGTAYNSPLHF. The CDR3 coding sequence is TGTGCCAGCAGCCTGACTACTCCCGGGACGGCATATAATTCACCCCTCCACTTT.